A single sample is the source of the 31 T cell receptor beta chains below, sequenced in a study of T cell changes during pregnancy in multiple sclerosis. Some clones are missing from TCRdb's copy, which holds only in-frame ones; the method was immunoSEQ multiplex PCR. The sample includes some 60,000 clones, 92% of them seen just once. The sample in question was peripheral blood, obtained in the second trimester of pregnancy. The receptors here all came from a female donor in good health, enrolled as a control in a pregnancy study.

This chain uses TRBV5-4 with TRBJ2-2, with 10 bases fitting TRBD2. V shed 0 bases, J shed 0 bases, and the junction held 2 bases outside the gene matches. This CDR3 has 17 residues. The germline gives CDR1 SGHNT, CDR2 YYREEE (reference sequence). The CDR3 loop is CASSLGLAGANTGELFF. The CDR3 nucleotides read TGTGCCAGCAGCTTGGGGCTAGCGGGAGCGAACACCGGGGAGCTGTTTTTT.

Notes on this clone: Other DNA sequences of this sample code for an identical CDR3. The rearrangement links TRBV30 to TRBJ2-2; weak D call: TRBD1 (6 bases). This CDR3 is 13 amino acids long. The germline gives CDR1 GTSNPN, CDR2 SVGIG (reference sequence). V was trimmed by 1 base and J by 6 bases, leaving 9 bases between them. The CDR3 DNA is TGTGCCTGGAGTGGCGCAGGGGCCGGGGAGCTGTTTTTT. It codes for CAWSGAGAGELFF.

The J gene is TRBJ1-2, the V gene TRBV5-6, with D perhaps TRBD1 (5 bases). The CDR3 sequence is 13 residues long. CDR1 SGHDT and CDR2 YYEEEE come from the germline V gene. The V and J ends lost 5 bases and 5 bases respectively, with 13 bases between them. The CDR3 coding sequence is TGTGCCAGCAGTCTTGACAGAGGATATGGCTACACCTTC. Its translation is CASSLDRGYGYTF.

The CDR3 region is CASSQDPTGTNEKLFF. CDR3 nucleotide sequence: TGTGCCAGCAGCCAAGACCCGACAGGGACTAATGAAAAACTGTTTTTT. This chain links TRBV7-8 with TRBJ1-4; TRBD1 matches 7 bases. The ends lost 5 bases at V and 2 bases at J; junction bases unmatched: 8. CDR1 SGHVS and CDR2 FQNEAQ come from the germline V gene. This CDR3 is 16 amino acids long.

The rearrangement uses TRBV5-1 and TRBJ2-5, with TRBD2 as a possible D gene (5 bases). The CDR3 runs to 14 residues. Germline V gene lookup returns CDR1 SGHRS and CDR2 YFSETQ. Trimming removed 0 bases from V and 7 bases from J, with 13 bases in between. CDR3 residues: CASSLVGMAGTQYF. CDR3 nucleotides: TGCGCCAGCAGCTTGGTGGGCATGGCGGGGACCCAGTACTTC.

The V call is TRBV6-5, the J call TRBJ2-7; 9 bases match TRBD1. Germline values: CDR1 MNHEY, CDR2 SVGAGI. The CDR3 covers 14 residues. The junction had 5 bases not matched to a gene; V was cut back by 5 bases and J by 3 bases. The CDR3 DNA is TGTGCCAGCAGTGCCGGACAGGGGAACTACGAGCAGTACTTC. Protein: CASSAGQGNYEQYF.

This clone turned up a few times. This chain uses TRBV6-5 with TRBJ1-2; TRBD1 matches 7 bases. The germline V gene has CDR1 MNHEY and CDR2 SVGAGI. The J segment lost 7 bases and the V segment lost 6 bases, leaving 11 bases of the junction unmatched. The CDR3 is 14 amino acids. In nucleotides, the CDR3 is TGTGCCAGCAGCCAGGGACAGCCCCTCGGTGGCTACACCTTC. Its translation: CASSQGQPLGGYTF.

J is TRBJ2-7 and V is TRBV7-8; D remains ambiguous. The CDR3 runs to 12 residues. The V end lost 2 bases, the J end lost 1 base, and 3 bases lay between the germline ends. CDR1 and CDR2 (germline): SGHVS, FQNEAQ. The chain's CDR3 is CASSLSSYEQYF. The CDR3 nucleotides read TGTGCCAGCAGCTTATCGTCCTACGAGCAGTACTTC.

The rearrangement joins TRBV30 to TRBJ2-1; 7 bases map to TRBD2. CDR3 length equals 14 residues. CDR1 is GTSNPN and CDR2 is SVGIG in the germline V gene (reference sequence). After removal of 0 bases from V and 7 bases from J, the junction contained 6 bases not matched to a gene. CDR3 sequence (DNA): TGTGCCTGGAGTGTTGGTACTAGCGCTAATGAGCAGTTCTTC. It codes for CAWSVGTSANEQFF.

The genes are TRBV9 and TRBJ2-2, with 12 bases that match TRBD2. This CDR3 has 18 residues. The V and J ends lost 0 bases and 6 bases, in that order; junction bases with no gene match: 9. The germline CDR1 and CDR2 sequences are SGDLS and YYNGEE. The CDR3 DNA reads TGTGCCAGCAGCGTAGCTCAGCTAGCGGGAGGGTTGTCCGGGGAGCTGTTTTTT. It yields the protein CASSVAQLAGGLSGELFF.

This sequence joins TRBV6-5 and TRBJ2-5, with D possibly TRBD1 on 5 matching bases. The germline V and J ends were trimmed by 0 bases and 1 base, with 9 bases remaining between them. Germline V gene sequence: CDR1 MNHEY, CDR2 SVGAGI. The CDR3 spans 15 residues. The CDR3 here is CASSYSPDTQETQYF. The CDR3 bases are TGTGCCAGCAGTTACTCCCCGGACACCCAAGAGACCCAGTACTTC.

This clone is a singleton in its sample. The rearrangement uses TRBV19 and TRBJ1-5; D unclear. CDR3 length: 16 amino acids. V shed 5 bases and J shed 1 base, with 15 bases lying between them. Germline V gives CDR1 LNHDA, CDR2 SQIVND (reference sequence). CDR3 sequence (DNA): TGTGCCAGTAGTGGAGAACCGGCTCAGAGCAATCAGCCCCAGCATTTT. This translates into CASSGEPAQSNQPQHF.

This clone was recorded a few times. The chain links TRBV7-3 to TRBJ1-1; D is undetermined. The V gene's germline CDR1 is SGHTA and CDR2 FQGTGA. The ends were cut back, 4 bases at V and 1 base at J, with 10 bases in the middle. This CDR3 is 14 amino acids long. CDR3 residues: CASSWGAGNTEAFF. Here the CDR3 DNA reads TGTGCCAGCAGCTGGGGTGCGGGGAACACTGAAGCTTTCTTT.

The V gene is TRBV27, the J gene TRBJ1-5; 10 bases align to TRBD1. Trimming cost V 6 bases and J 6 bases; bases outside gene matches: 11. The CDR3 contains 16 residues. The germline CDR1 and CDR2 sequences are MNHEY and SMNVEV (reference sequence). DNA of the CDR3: TGTGCCAGCAGACCCAGACAGGGGGCTTGGGGTCAGCCCCAGCATTTT. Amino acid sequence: CASRPRQGAWGQPQHF.

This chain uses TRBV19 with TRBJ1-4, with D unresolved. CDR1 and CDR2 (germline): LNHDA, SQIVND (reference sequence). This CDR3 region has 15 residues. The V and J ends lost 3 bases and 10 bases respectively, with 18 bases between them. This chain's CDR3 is CASSIYRDPAGKLFF. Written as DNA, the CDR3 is TGTGCCAGTAGTATCTATCGAGATCCGGCGGGAAAACTGTTTTTT.

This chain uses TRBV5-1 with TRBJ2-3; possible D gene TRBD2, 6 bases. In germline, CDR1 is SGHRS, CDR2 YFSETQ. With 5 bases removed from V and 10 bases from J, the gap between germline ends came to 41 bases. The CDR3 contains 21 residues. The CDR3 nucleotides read TGCGCCAGCAGACCCCCCCCTTTCCCGGGGACTCGCCTATCCCCTAGCTGTGCGCAGTATTTT. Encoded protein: CASRPPPFPGTRLSPSCAQYF.

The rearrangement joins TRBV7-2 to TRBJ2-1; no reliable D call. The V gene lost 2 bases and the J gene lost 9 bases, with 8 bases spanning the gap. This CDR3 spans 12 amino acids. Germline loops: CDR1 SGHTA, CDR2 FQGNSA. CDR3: CASSLSRVEQFF. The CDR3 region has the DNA TGTGCCAGCAGCTTATCACGGGTTGAGCAGTTCTTC.

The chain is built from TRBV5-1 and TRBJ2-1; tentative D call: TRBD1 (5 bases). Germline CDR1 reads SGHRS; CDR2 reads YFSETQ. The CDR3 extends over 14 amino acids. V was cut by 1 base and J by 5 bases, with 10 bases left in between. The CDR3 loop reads CASSLLGPNNEQFF. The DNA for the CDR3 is TGCGCCAGCAGCTTGTTGGGGCCGAACAATGAGCAGTTCTTC.

The CDR3 here is CASRPTAWRRLGGYTF. In nucleotides, the CDR3 is TGTGCCAGCCGCCCGACGGCCTGGAGGAGGTTGGGTGGCTACACCTTC. The genes are TRBV19 and TRBJ1-2; no definite D call. From germline, CDR1 is LNHDA and CDR2 SQIVND (reference sequence). This CDR3 has 16 amino acids. V gave up 9 bases and J gave up 7 bases, with 27 bases separating them.

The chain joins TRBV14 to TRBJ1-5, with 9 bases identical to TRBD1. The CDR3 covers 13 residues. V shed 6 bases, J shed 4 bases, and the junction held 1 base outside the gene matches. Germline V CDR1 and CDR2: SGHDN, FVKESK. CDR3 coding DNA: TGTGCCAGCAGTGGGACAGGGAATCAGCCCCAGCATTTT. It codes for CASSGTGNQPQHF.

CDR3 protein: CASSGLAGVTDTQYF. The CDR3 coding sequence is TGTGCCAGTAGTGGGCTAGCGGGGGTCACAGATACGCAGTATTTT. This rearrangement joins TRBV19 to TRBJ2-3; 10 positions agree with TRBD2. The V segment lost 5 bases and the J segment 2 bases; nucleotides outside the gene matches: 4. The CDR3 runs to 15 residues. CDR1 and CDR2 (germline): LNHDA, SQIVND (reference sequence). Complete variable domain (other parts from reference TRBV19 and TRBJ2-3): DGGITQSPKYLFRKEGQNVTLSCEQNLNHDAMYWYRQDPGQGLRLIYYSQIVNDFQKGDIAEGYSVSREKKESFPLTVTSAQKNPTAFYLCASSGLAGVTDTQYFGPGTRLTVL.

CDR3 bases: TGTGCCAGCAGTTCTCGCGCCGCGTATCAGCCCCAGCATTTT. Translated: CASSSRAAYQPQHF. The chain couples TRBV27 to TRBJ1-5; no reliable D call. From germline, CDR1 is MNHEY and CDR2 SMNVEV (reference sequence). This CDR3 region has 14 residues. The germline V and J ends were trimmed by 4 bases and 5 bases, with 12 bases remaining between them.

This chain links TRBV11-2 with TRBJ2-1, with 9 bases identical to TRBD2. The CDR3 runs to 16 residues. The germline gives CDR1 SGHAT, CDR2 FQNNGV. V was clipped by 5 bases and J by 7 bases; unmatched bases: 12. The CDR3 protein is CASSPIAGARRNEQFF. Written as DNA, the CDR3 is TGTGCCAGCAGCCCCATAGCGGGAGCTCGGAGGAATGAGCAGTTCTTC.

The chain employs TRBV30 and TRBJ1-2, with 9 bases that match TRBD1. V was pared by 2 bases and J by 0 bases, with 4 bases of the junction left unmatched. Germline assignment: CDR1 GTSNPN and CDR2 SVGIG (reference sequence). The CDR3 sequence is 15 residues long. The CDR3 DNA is TGTGCCTGGAGTTACGGGGACAGGGCTAACTATGGCTACACCTTC. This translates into CAWSYGDRANYGYTF.

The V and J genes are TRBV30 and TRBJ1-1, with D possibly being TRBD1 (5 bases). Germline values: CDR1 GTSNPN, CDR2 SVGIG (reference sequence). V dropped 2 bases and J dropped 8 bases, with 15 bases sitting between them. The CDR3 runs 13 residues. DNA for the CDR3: TGTGCCTGGAGTCGAAATTGGGGCAGGGAAGCTTTCTTT. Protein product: CAWSRNWGREAFF.

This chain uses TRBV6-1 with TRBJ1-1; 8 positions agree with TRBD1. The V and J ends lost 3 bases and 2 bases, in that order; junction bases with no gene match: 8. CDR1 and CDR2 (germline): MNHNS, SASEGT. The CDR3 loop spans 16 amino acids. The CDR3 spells CASSDSSRGLNTEAFF. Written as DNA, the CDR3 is TGTGCCAGCAGTGATAGCAGCAGGGGGCTTAACACTGAAGCTTTCTTT.

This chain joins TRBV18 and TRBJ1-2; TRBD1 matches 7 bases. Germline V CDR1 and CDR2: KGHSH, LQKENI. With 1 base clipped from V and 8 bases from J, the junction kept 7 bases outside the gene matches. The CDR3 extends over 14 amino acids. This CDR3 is CASSPLQDRRGYTF. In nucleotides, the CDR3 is TGTGCCAGCTCACCACTTCAGGACAGGCGCGGCTACACCTTC.

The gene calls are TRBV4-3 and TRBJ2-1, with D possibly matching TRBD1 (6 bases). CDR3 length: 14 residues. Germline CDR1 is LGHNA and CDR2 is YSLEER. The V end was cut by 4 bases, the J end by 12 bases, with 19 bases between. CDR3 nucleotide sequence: TGCGCCAGCAGCCCCGACAGGTCGGGTCCTGCGCAGTTCTTC. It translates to CASSPDRSGPAQFF.

The CDR3 reads CASTNTGWGTEAFF. CDR3 sequence (DNA): TGTGCCAGTACGAATACAGGGTGGGGGACTGAAGCTTTCTTT. The chain links TRBV19 to TRBJ1-1; D possibly corresponds to TRBD1 (6 bases). V was cut by 7 bases and J by 5 bases, with 17 bases left in between. CDR3 size: 14 residues. Germline CDR1 is LNHDA and CDR2 is SQIVND (reference sequence).

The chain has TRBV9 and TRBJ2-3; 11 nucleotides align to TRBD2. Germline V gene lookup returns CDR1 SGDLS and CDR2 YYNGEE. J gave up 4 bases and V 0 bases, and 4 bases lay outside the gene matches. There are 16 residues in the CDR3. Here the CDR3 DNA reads TGTGCCAGCAGCGTAGACCCTAGCGGGGGGCCAGATACGCAGTATTTT. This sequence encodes CASSVDPSGGPDTQYF.

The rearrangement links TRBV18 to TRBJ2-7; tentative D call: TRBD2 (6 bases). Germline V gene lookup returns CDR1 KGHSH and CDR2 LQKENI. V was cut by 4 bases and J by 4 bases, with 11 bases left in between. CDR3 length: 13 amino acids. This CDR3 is CASSLGSGYEQYF. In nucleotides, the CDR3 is TGTGCCAGCTCACTCGGTAGCGGTTACGAGCAGTACTTC.